Described below is a single TCR beta chain sequence and its context. V dropped 4 bases and J dropped 2 bases, with 16 bases sitting between them. Germline assignment: CDR1 LGHNA and CDR2 YNFKEQ. The CDR3 contains 16 residues. The sample belongs to a study of blood T cell repertoires in COVID-19. Background on the study: PBMCs, B-cell-depleted T cells, or T cells provided the cDNA or gDNA that made up the material.

This table comes from immunoSEQ multiplex PCR, and its TCRdb copy is limited to in-frame clones, with some not included. The sample comprises about 120,000 clones, around 80% of which are singletons, and around 5.9% rests with the top ten. The chain carries TRBV4-2 and TRBJ2-3; D gene unclear. This TCR was recovered from a man between 65 and 85 years old with acute or convalescent COVID-19. The sequenced material came from peripheral blood. CDR3 bases: TGTGCCAGCAGCCCTATCATCTCCGGGTTCACAGATACGCAGTATTTT. Its protein is CASSPIISGFTDTQYF.